One and the same sample provided the 2 T cell receptor beta chains below, sequenced in a study of blood T cell repertoires in COVID-19. Sequenced by immunoSEQ multiplex PCR; TCRdb stores in-frame clones only, minus some. Altogether 30,000 to 40,000 clones are present, 80% to 95% being singletons, with the ten largest covering around 20%. Input material: peripheral blood. These receptor sequences come from an elderly man with acute or convalescent COVID-19.

This sequence joins TRBV7-2 and TRBJ2-7; 13 positions agree with TRBD2. CDR1 is SGHTA, CDR2 FQGNSA, per germline. CDR3 length: 14 residues. Losses at the gene ends were 4 bases for V and 6 bases for J; bases not matched to a gene: 3. As DNA, the CDR3 is TGTGCCAGCAGCTGGGGACTAGCGGGGAGCGAGCAGTACTTC. This codes for CASSWGLAGSEQYF.

This rearrangement joins TRBV27 to TRBJ1-2; 7 bases fit TRBD1. After removal of 6 bases from V and 6 bases from J, the junction contained 7 bases not matched to a gene. The V gene's germline CDR1 is MNHEY and CDR2 SMNVEV (reference sequence). The CDR3 has 13 residues. For the CDR3, the DNA is TGTGCCAGCAGGATTGACAGGGAAAATGGCTACACCTTC. Its translation: CASRIDRENGYTF.